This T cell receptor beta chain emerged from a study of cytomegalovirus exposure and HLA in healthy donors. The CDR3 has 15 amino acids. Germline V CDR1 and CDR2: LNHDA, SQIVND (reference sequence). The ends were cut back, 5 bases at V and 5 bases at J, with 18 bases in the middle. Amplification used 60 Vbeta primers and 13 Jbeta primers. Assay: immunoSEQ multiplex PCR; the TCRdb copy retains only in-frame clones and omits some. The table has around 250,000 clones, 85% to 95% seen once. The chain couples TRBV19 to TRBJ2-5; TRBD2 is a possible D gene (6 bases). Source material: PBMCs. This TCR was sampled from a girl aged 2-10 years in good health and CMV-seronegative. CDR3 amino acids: CASSPVGTGGETQYF. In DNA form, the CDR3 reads TGTGCCAGTAGTCCCGTTGGGACTGGGGGGGAGACCCAGTACTTC. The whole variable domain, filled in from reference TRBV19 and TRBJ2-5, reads DGGITQSPKYLFRKEGQNVTLSCEQNLNHDAMYWYRQDPGQGLRLIYYSQIVNDFQKGDIAEGYSVSREKKESFPLTVTSAQKNPTAFYLCASSPVGTGGETQYFGPGTRLLVL.